These 8 T cell receptor beta chains were sequenced from one sample in a study of identical twins. Via MiXCR, TCRdb re-called the 5' RACE reads, giving one row per CDR3 protein. Here the sample spans 450,000 or so distinct CDR3 sequences, 20% to 25% being singletons. Another study also made use of these data, one on T cells expressing NK-cell markers.

Sequenced: CD4+ T cells sorted from blood. The receptor set was obtained from a young woman in good health.

This clonotype was seen a single time. V is TRBV7-2 and J is TRBJ1-5; D unresolved. V was cut by 5 bases and J by 0 bases, with 5 bases left in between. CDR3 length: 13 amino acids. Germline V gene data show CDR1 as SGHTA and CDR2 as FQGNSA. The CDR3 DNA reads TGTGCCAGCAGCCCCCATAGCAATCAGCCCCAGCATTTT. This encodes CASSPHSNQPQHF.

The sample holds a few counts of this clonotype. The CDR3 sequence is CASSPWTAPNTEAFF. CDR3 in DNA: TGTGCCAGCAGCCCCTGGACAGCGCCGAACACTGAAGCTTTCTTT. The rearrangement links TRBV5-8 to TRBJ1-1; D is perhaps TRBD1 (6 bases). The ends were cut back, 4 bases at V and 1 base at J, with 14 bases in the middle. The CDR3 sequence is 15 residues long. Germline V CDR1 and CDR2: SGHTS, YDEGEE.

The chain uses TRBV21-1 and TRBJ2-3; no check of the table's D call, TRBD2, against the DNA was made. TRBV21-1 is a pseudogene. There are 13 residues in the CDR3. The chain's CDR3 is CASPSGGEDTQYF. CDR3 in DNA: TGTGCCAGCCCTAGCGGGGGGGAAGATACGCAGTATTTT.

The V gene is TRBV5-1, the J gene TRBJ2-1, with D perhaps TRBD2 (6 bases). The CDR3 is 15 residues long. The V and J ends lost 0 bases and 4 bases respectively, with 11 bases between them. Germline loops: CDR1 SGHRS, CDR2 YFSETQ. The CDR3 loop is CASSLAASEYNEQFF. The CDR3 DNA sequence: TGCGCCAGCAGCTTGGCGGCTAGCGAATACAATGAGCAGTTCTTC. Supplemented by reference TRBV5-1 and TRBJ2-1, the full variable domain reads KAGVTQTPRYLIKTRGQQVTLSCSPISGHRSVSWYQQTPGQGLQFLFEYFSETQRNKGNFPGRFSGRQFSNSRSEMNVSTLELGDSALYLCASSLAASEYNEQFFGPGTRLTVL.

The chain joins TRBV20-1 to TRBJ2-7; 8 bases fit TRBD1. This CDR3 contains 14 residues. Losses at the gene ends were 6 bases for V and 0 bases for J; bases not matched to a gene: 7. Germline values: CDR1 DFQATT, CDR2 SNEGSKA (reference sequence). CDR3: CSAGQGAGSYEQYF. The CDR3 DNA is TGCAGTGCGGGCCAGGGGGCGGGCTCCTACGAGCAGTACTTC.

The V call is TRBV4-3, the J call TRBJ2-7; 7 bases are shared with TRBD2. The CDR3 loop spans 15 amino acids. The germline V gene encodes CDR1 LGHNA and CDR2 YSLEER. V was pared by 0 bases and J by 3 bases, with 5 bases of the junction left unmatched. The CDR3 loop reads CASSQDPREGYEQYF. The CDR3 nucleotides are TGCGCCAGCAGCCAAGATCCTAGGGAGGGCTACGAGCAGTACTTC.

This clonotype was seen more than once but under ten times. The chain links TRBV7-8 to TRBJ2-7, with D perhaps TRBD2 (7 bases). The CDR3 length is 15 residues. The germline gives CDR1 SGHVS, CDR2 FQNEAQ. The V and J ends lost 4 bases and 4 bases respectively, with 17 bases between them. CDR3 coding DNA: TGTGCCAGCAGCTGGAACTGGGGGGGCAAGTACGAGCAGTACTTC. It translates to CASSWNWGGKYEQYF.

The chain employs TRBV20-1 and TRBJ2-7; 8 bases map to TRBD2. J gave up 3 bases and V 1 base, and 8 bases lay outside the gene matches. CDR1 is DFQATT, CDR2 SNEGSKA, per germline (reference sequence). The CDR3 is made up of 15 amino acids. The CDR3: CSARGQKAGDYEQYF. CDR3 sequence (DNA): TGCAGTGCTAGAGGCCAGAAAGCGGGGGACTACGAGCAGTACTTC.